This T cell receptor (beta chain) was observed in a study of low-dose radiotherapy and immunotherapy resistance in tumors. The wider study: Patients received 300 mg of oral aspirin each day across four cycles, commencing on cycle 1 day 1.

Advanced solid tumors without tumor-infiltrating lymphocytes were required for inclusion. Gene-specific TRAV and TRBV primers were used for first-strand cDNA, covering alpha and beta chains. Amplification, which lasted 20 PCR cycles, used a constant-region primer and V-primer adapter to amplify TCRs. In vitro transcription served to amplify the isolated mRNA. TCRdb re-analysed the reads in MiXCR, keeping a single row per CDR3 protein. The sample lists over 9,500 distinct CDR3 sequences, approximately 51% seen once, with roughly 8% in the top ten. The CDR3 totals 15 residues. Germline CDR1 and CDR2: LGHNA and YNFKEQ. V gave up 2 bases and J gave up 0 bases; unmatched junction bases: 3.

The V and J genes are TRBV4-2 and TRBJ1-1; the match to TRBD1 covers 7 bases. The clonotype comes from a human donor with advanced metastatic prostate, ovarian, gallbladder or colorectal cancer (not recorded which). This table probably holds off-target reads from a library built for another chain. CDR3 in DNA: TGTGCCAGCAGCCAACGGACAGGAATGAACACTGAAGCTTTCTTT. Translation: CASSQRTGMNTEAFF.